Sequencing of this T cell receptor beta chain was carried out in a study of OX40 agonist ivuxolimab in advanced cancers. Study overall: Subjects had a mean age of roughly 60 years, with a range of 23 to 79; less than 90% were male. Study-level findings and limits: Dose levels from 0.1 to 3.0 mg/kg saw CD4+ and CD8+ blood T cells expand clonally by week 6. Among the least clonally expanded were partial responders at 0.1-3.0 mg/kg.

Note on this clone: The antigen is unknown. A far more abundant clone sits one base away, making this likely a read error.

This CDR3 has 18 amino acids. Per the germline V gene, CDR1 is SSHAT and CDR2 is FNYEAQ (reference sequence). Sequencing was performed with immunoSEQ multiplex PCR; in TCRdb, only in-frame clones are kept and a portion is missing. This sample yields about 76,000 clones, of which about 89% are seen a single time; 10% to 15% belongs to the top ten. This chain connects TRBV7-7 to TRBJ2-7, with TRBD2 matching 11 bases. Sequencing was performed on CD4+ or CD8+ T cells sorted from blood, taken in a trial of the OX40 agonist ivuxolimab. The receptor was derived from an adult with an advanced solid tumor such as melanoma, head and neck, liver or kidney cancer. The CDR3 DNA reads TGTGCTAGCAGCTTAGCTACGGGACTAGCGGCTAGCTCCTACGAGCAGTACTTC. Protein product: CASSLATGLAASSYEQYF.